What follows describes a single TCR beta chain. The data were taken from a study of blood T cell repertoires in COVID-19. Germline trimming cut 1 base from V and 3 bases from J; bases unmatched to any gene: 13. The germline V gene has CDR1 SNHLY and CDR2 FYNNEI. This CDR3 is 19 amino acids long. Profiling relied on immunoSEQ multiplex PCR, and the TCRdb table lists in-frame clones only, not all of them. The table shows some 350,000 clones, with around 87% occurring only once. The clonotype was recovered from a man younger than 30 with active or convalescent COVID-19. Sequenced input: peripheral blood. J is TRBJ2-5 and V is TRBV2; 11 nucleotides agree with TRBD2. In DNA, the CDR3 is TGTGCCAGCAGTGAAGTGTTAGCGGGAGGGCCAAGGGAAAAAGAGACCCAGTACTTC. This gives the protein CASSEVLAGGPREKETQYF.